The clone carrying this T cell receptor (beta chain) has at least ten counts. Its antigen is not known. This specimen belongs to a study of T cells in Graves' hyperthyroidism and ophthalmopathy. RNA transcripts served as the template for amplifying TCR beta CDR3 regions. A set of HTBI primers served as the primers for a first-round RT-PCR of the TCR CDR3. MiXCR, applied by TCRdb to the multiplex PCR reads, yields one record per CDR3 protein. The sample yields about 710,000 distinct CDR3 sequences, roughly 15% seen once. V was trimmed by 6 bases and J by 6 bases, leaving 15 bases between them. Germline CDR1 DFQATT, CDR2 SNEGSKA (reference sequence). The CDR3 length is 13 residues. Study-level results: Most thyroid clonotypes that were expanded above 0.001 also turned up in blood.

The source material was blood. The chain combines TRBV20-1 with TRBJ2-1; the D is unclear. This receptor was taken from a man aged 18 to 30 with Graves' hyperthyroidism. In nucleotides, the CDR3 is TGCAGTGCCCTTGGGCAGTTTCTCAATGAGCAGTTCTTC. The encoded protein is CSALGQFLNEQFF.